This is a list of T cell receptor beta chains from one sample in a study of cytomegalovirus exposure and HLA in healthy donors. TCRdb's copy holds only in-frame clones and misses some; the assay was immunoSEQ multiplex PCR. The sample shows some 190,000 clones, around 77% of them seen only once. The specimen was PBMCs. The receptor source for this set is a young woman in good health and CMV-seronegative. Each CDR3 is given without its conserved first and last residue.

v_gene	CDR3aa
TRBV6-1	ASRTEMNTEAF
TRBV25-1	ASGDVGRRRYEQF
TRBV7-6	ASSLGGVGETQY
TRBV27	ASSFGRGLYNEQF
TRBV19	ASTIGTSSQDTQY
TRBV27	ASSRGTGVGQPQH
TRBV7-6	ASSLSGTGVGEQY
TRBV6-1	ASSTSRGDTQY
TRBV5-1	ASSWGDSGNTIY
TRBV6-6	ASSYSGGQETQY
TRBV29-1	SVAGSYEQY
TRBV6-7	ASSYGGSSNTEAF
TRBV7-9	ASSEAAYYGYT
TRBV10-1	ASSETGTGTHEQY
TRBV5-1	ASRGDSLSSYEQY
TRBV5-1	ATAGLGGYTGELF
TRBV7-3	ASSLTRRENTEAF
TRBV10-3	AISETRTGVVGNTIY
TRBV6-5	ASSEELHTEAF
TRBV7-2	ASGTQIMNTEAF
TRBV7-9	ASSSGTGGAGGLEKLF
TRBV9	ASSVTTGGYEQY
TRBV7-2	ASSLGGQLMNTEAF
TRBV6-4	ASSDSYRDRRNTQY
TRBV6-5	ASSYSPTGVNEQY
TRBV7-9	ASTRTGAGTEAF
TRBV7-2	ASSLTSGGAHTQY
TRBV29-1	SAKDRLYGYT
TRBV2	ASTYQETQY
TRBV7-2	ASSLWDRASTDTQY
TRBV5-4	ASSPGQAPDTQY
TRBV7-9	ASSEGLRTGAEQY